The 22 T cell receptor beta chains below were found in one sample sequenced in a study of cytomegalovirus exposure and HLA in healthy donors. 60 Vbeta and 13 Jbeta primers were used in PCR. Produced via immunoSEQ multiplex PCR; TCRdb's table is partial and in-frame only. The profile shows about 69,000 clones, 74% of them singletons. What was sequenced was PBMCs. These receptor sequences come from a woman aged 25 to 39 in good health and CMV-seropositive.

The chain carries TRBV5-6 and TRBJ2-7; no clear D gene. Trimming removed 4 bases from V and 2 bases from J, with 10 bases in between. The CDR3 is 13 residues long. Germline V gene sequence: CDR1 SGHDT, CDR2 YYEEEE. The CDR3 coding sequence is TGTGCCAGCAGCGTTCGAGGCACCTACGAGCAGTACTTC. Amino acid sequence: CASSVRGTYEQYF.

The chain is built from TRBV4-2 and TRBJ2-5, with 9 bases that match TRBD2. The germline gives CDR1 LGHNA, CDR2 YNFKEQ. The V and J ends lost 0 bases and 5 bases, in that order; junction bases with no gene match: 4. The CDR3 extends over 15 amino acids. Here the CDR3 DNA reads TGTGCCAGCAGCCAAGATTGGGCGGGAGGGGAGACCCAGTACTTC. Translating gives CASSQDWAGGETQYF.

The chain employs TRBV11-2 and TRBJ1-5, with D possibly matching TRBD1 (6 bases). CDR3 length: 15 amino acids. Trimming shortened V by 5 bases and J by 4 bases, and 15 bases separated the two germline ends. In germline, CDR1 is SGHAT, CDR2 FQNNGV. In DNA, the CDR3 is TGTGCCAGCAGCGCAGGGGCGGGCAAGAATCAGCCCCAGCATTTT. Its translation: CASSAGAGKNQPQHF.

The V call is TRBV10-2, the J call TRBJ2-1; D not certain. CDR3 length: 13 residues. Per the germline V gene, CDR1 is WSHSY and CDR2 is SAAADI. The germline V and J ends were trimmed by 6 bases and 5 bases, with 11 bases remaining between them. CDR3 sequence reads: CASRTGWDNEQFF. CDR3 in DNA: TGCGCCAGCAGGACCGGGTGGGACAATGAGCAGTTCTTC.

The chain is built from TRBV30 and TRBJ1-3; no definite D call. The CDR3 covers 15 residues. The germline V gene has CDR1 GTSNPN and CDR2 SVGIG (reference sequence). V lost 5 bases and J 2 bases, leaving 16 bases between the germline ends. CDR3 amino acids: CAWGEAAHPGNTIYF. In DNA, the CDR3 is TGTGCCTGGGGGGAGGCGGCGCACCCTGGAAACACCATATATTTT.

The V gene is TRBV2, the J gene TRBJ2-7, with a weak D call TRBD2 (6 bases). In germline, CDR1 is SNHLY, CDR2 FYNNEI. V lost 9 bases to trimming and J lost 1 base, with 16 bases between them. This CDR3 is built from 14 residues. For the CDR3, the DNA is TGTGCCAGTCTCGCCCGGGGGATGTCCTACGAGCAGTACTTC. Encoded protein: CASLARGMSYEQYF.

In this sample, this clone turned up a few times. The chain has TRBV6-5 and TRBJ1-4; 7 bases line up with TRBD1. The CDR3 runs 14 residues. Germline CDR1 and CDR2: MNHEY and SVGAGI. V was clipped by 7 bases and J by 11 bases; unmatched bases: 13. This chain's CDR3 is CASMGAGVRGKLFF. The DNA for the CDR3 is TGTGCCAGCATGGGGGCAGGGGTCAGGGGGAAACTGTTTTTT.

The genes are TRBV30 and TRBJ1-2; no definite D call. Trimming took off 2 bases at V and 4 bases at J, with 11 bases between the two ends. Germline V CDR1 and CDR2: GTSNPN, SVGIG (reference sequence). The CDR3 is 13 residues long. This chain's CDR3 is CAWSRVLAYGYTF. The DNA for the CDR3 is TGTGCCTGGAGTCGCGTGCTAGCCTATGGCTACACCTTC.

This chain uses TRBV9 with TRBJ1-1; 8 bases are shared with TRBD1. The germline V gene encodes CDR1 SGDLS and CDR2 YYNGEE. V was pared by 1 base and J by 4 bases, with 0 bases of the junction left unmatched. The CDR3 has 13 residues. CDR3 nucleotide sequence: TGTGCCAGCAGCGTAACAGGGGGCACTGAAGCTTTCTTT. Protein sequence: CASSVTGGTEAFF.

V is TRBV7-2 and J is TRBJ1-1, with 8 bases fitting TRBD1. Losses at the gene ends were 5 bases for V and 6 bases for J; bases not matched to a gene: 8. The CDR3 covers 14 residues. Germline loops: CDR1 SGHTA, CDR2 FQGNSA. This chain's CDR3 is CASSRPGGVSEAFF. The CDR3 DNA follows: TGTGCCAGCAGCCGCCCAGGGGGCGTCTCTGAAGCTTTCTTT. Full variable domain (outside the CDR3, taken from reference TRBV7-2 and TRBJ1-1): GAGVSQSPSNKVTEKGKDVELRCDPISGHTALYWYRQSLGQGLEFLIYFQGNSAPDKSGLPSDRFSAERTGGSVSTLTIQRTQQEDSAVYLCASSRPGGVSEAFFGQGTRLTVV.

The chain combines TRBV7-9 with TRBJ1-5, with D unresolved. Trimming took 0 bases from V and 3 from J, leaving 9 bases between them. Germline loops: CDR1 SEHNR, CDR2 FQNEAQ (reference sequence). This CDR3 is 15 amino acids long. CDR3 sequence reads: CASSLAGGTNQPQHF. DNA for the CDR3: TGTGCCAGCAGCTTAGCGGGAGGCACCAATCAGCCCCAGCATTTT.

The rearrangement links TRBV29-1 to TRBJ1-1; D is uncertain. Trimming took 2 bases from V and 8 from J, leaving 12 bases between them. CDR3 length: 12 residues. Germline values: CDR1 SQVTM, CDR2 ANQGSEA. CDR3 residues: CSVERRQAEAFF. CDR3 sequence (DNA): TGCAGCGTTGAAAGAAGGCAGGCCGAAGCTTTCTTT.

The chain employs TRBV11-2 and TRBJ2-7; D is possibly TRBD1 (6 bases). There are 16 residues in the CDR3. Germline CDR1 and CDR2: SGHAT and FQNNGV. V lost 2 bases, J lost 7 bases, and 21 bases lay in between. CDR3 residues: CASSLMKQGYPWEQYF. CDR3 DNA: TGTGCCAGCAGCTTAATGAAACAGGGATATCCTTGGGAGCAGTACTTC.

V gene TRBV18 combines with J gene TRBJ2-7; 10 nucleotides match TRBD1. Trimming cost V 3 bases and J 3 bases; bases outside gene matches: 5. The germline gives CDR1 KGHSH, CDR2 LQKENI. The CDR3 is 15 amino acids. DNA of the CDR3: TGTGCCAGCTCACCGTCCGGGACAGGGGTCTACGAGCAGTACTTC. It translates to CASSPSGTGVYEQYF.

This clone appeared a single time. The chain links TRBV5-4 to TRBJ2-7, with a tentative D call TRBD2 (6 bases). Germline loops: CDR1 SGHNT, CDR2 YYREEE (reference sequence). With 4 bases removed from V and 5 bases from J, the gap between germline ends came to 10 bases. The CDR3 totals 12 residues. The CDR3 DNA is TGTGCCAGCAGCCCGGGAGAGGACGAGCAGTACTTC. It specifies CASSPGEDEQYF.

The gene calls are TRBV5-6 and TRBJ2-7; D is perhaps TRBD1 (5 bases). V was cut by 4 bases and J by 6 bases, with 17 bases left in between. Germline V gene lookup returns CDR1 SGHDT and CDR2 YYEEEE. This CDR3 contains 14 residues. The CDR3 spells CASSRRTRMGEQYF. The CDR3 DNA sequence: TGTGCCAGCAGCCGCAGGACAAGAATGGGCGAGCAGTACTTC. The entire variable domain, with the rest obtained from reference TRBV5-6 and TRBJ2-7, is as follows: DAGVTQSPTHLIKTRGQQVTLRCSPKSGHDTVSWYQQALGQGPQFIFQYYEEEERQRGNFPDRFSGHQFPNYSSELNVNALLLGDSALYLCASSRRTRMGEQYFGPGTRLTVT.

The CDR3 sequence is CASSLLNRLNTEAFF. CDR3 coding DNA: TGTGCCAGCAGCTTGTTGAACAGATTAAACACTGAAGCTTTCTTT. This chain joins TRBV5-6 and TRBJ1-1; no clear D. Germline V gene sequence: CDR1 SGHDT, CDR2 YYEEEE. CDR3 size: 15 residues. V was cut by 1 base and J by 2 bases, with 12 bases left in between. The whole variable domain, remainder taken from reference TRBV5-6 and TRBJ1-1, is DAGVTQSPTHLIKTRGQQVTLRCSPKSGHDTVSWYQQALGQGPQFIFQYYEEEERQRGNFPDRFSGHQFPNYSSELNVNALLLGDSALYLCASSLLNRLNTEAFFGQGTRLTVV.

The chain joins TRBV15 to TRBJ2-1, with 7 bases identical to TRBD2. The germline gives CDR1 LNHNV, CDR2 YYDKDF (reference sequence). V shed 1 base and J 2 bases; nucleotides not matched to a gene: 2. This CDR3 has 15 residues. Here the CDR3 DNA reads TGTGCCACCAGCAGAGCCCTAGCGGCCTACAATGAGCAGTTCTTC. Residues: CATSRALAAYNEQFF.

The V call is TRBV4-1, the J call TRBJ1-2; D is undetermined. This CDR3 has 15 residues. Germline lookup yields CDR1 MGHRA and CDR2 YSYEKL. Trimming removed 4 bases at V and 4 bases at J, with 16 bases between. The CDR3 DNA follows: TGCGCCAGCAGCCCTAACCCCGGGGAGGGCTATGGCTACACCTTC. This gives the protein CASSPNPGEGYGYTF.

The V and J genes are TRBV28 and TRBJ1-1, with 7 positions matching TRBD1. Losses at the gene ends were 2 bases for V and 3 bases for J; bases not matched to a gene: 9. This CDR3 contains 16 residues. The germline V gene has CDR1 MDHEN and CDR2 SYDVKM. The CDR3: CASSLETGRGYTEAFF. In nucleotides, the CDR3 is TGTGCCAGCAGTTTAGAGACAGGGCGTGGGTACACTGAAGCTTTCTTT.

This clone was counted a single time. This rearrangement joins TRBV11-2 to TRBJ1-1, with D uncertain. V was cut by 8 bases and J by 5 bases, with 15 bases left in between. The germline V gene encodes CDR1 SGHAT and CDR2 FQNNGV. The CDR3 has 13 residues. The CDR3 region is CASAIVGGTEAFF. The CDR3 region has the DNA TGTGCCAGCGCGATCGTCGGAGGGACTGAAGCTTTCTTT.

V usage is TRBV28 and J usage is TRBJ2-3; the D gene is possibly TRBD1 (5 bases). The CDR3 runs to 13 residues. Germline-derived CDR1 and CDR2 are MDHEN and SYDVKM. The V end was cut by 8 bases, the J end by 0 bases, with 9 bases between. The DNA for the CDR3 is TGTGCCAGCGGGGCAGCTAGCACAGATACGCAGTATTTT. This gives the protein CASGAASTDTQYF.